A single sample is the source of the 22 T cell receptor beta chains below, sequenced in a study of cytomegalovirus exposure and HLA in healthy donors. The PCR contained 60 Vbeta and 13 Jbeta primers. Repertoires were generated with immunoSEQ multiplex PCR, while TCRdb's copy carries only in-frame clones and drops some. The sample shows about 130,000 clones, around 74% of them seen only once. Material: PBMCs. The receptors come from a man between 40 and 49 years old in good health and CMV-seropositive.

V gene TRBV29-1 combines with J gene TRBJ2-4; D might be TRBD2 (5 bases). The germline V gene encodes CDR1 SQVTM and CDR2 ANQGSEA. This CDR3 spans 15 amino acids. Trimming removed 1 base at V and 6 bases at J, with 16 bases between. As DNA, the CDR3 is TGCAGCGTTGAAGTAGGGATTAGCGAAACAAACATTCAGTACTTC. Translating gives CSVEVGISETNIQYF.

The sample holds one count of this clone. V is TRBV6-4 and J is TRBJ2-1; 15 bases line up with TRBD2. This CDR3 has 16 amino acids. The V and J ends lost 2 bases and 16 bases, in that order; junction bases with no gene match: 12. Germline V CDR1 and CDR2: MRHNA, SNTAGT. CDR3 loop: CASSDTGAGTSGRRFF. CDR3 sequence (DNA): TGTGCCAGCAGTGACACAGGGGCCGGGACTAGCGGGAGGCGATTCTTC.

The V gene is TRBV14, the J gene TRBJ2-5; TRBD1 agrees at 11 bases. Germline values: CDR1 SGHDN, CDR2 FVKESK. Trimming removed 5 bases from V and 5 bases from J; junction bases left unmatched: 10. The CDR3 loop spans 16 amino acids. CDR3 DNA: TGTGCCAGCAGCGTACGGGACAGGGGGATCATCGAGACCCAGTACTTC. It translates to CASSVRDRGIIETQYF.

The chain employs TRBV27 and TRBJ2-7, with D maybe TRBD2 (5 bases). The germline CDR1 and CDR2 sequences are MNHEY and SMNVEV (reference sequence). The germline V and J ends were trimmed by 6 bases and 2 bases, with 14 bases remaining between them. The CDR3 consists of 14 residues. CDR3 DNA sequence: TGTGCCAGCAGCATAGCGCGAAAGACCTACGAGCAGTACTTC. This sequence encodes CASSIARKTYEQYF.

This clone appeared a few times. The chain couples TRBV5-6 to TRBJ1-4, with D possibly TRBD1 on 5 matching bases. V was trimmed by 0 bases and J by 5 bases, leaving 14 bases between them. This CDR3 has 16 amino acids. Germline CDR1 reads SGHDT; CDR2 reads YYEEEE. In DNA, the CDR3 is TGTGCCAGCAGCTTGGAAAGGGACTTCTCGAATGAAAAACTGTTTTTT. Amino acids: CASSLERDFSNEKLFF.

This clone has a single count. The V and J genes are TRBV10-3 and TRBJ1-1, with D possibly matching TRBD1 (5 bases). Trimming pared 10 bases from V and 6 bases from J, leaving 12 bases between. This CDR3 has 11 residues. From germline, CDR1 is ENHRY and CDR2 SYGVKD. The CDR3 sequence is CATRGSAEAFF. The DNA of the CDR3 is TGTGCCACCCGGGGGTCGGCTGAAGCTTTCTTT.

The rearrangement joins TRBV27 to TRBJ2-5; D perhaps matches TRBD2 (6 bases). Per the germline V gene, CDR1 is MNHEY and CDR2 is SMNVEV (reference sequence). V dropped 6 bases and J dropped 4 bases, with 15 bases sitting between them. CDR3 size: 14 residues. The CDR3 reads CASRAGLRRETQYF. The CDR3 bases are TGTGCCAGCAGGGCGGGACTCAGAAGAGAGACCCAGTACTTC.

V and J are TRBV28 and TRBJ2-2, with TRBD2 matching over 7 bases. With V trimmed by 4 bases and J by 1 base, 3 bases remained unmatched. The CDR3 covers 15 residues. Germline CDR1 is MDHEN and CDR2 is SYDVKM. The CDR3 coding sequence is TGTGCCAGCAGTTGGGGAGGGGAGAACACCGGGGAGCTGTTTTTT. It encodes CASSWGGENTGELFF.

The gene calls are TRBV6-5 and TRBJ1-2; 7 nucleotides match TRBD1. The CDR3 totals 15 residues. Germline-derived CDR1 and CDR2 are MNHEY and SVGAGI. Losses at the gene ends were 4 bases for V and 0 bases for J; bases not matched to a gene: 5. Here the CDR3 reads CASSLRDRPNYGYTF. The CDR3 coding sequence is TGTGCCAGCAGTTTACGGGACAGACCTAACTATGGCTACACCTTC.

The V call is TRBV5-6, the J call TRBJ2-7; 8 bases align to TRBD1. The V gene's germline CDR1 is SGHDT and CDR2 YYEEEE. The ends lost 6 bases at V and 7 bases at J; junction bases unmatched: 18. The CDR3 runs 16 residues. The CDR3 DNA sequence: TGTGCCAGCACCCCCGGTTCAGGGGGCCTCTACGTAGAGCAGTACTTC. This encodes CASTPGSGGLYVEQYF.

This sequence joins TRBV6-6 and TRBJ2-7, with 12 bases aligning to TRBD2. This CDR3 is built from 15 residues. CDR1 and CDR2 from the germline V gene are MNHNY and SVGAGI (reference sequence). V shed 4 bases, J shed 2 bases, and the junction held 3 bases outside the gene matches. The CDR3 loop is CASSWSSGGAYEQYF. The CDR3 DNA follows: TGTGCCAGCAGTTGGTCTAGCGGGGGGGCCTACGAGCAGTACTTC.

This clone showed up just a few times. The J gene is TRBJ1-5, the V gene TRBV5-1; weak D call: TRBD1 (5 bases). Deletions cut 0 bases from V and 1 base from J, with 14 bases between. The CDR3 loop spans 17 amino acids. In germline, CDR1 is SGHRS, CDR2 YFSETQ. This CDR3 reads CASSLGVGAGSNQPQHF. CDR3 sequence (DNA): TGCGCCAGCAGCTTGGGGGTCGGGGCGGGAAGCAATCAGCCCCAGCATTTT.

This chain links TRBV5-4 with TRBJ2-3; 8 bases are a match to TRBD2. Germline V gives CDR1 SGHNT, CDR2 YYREEE (reference sequence). The CDR3 loop spans 17 amino acids. The V segment lost 4 bases and the J segment 0 bases; nucleotides outside the gene matches: 10. CDR3 sequence reads: CASSRLRGGTSTDTQYF. The CDR3 DNA sequence: TGTGCCAGCAGCCGTCTACGCGGGGGGACTAGCACAGATACGCAGTATTTT. Filled out from reference TRBV5-4 and TRBJ2-3, the complete variable domain reads ETGVTQSPTHLIKTRGQQVTLRCSSQSGHNTVSWYQQALGQGPQFIFQYYREEENGRGNFPPRFSGLQFPNYSSELNVNALELDDSALYLCASSRLRGGTSTDTQYFGPGTRLTVL.

The chain employs TRBV9 and TRBJ2-7, with a possible D match to TRBD1 (6 bases). This CDR3 is built from 13 residues. CDR1 SGDLS and CDR2 YYNGEE come from the germline V gene. V gave up 4 bases and J gave up 2 bases, with 10 bases separating them. For the CDR3, the DNA is TGTGCCAGCAGCCGGGACATCGCCTACGAGCAGTACTTC. Protein: CASSRDIAYEQYF.

The chain is built from TRBV27 and TRBJ2-7; D ambiguous. In germline, CDR1 is MNHEY, CDR2 SMNVEV (reference sequence). This CDR3 spans 13 amino acids. Between the trimmed V and J ends, which lost 5 bases and 6 bases, there was a span of 14 bases. Here the CDR3 DNA reads TGTGCCAGCAGTCTCCGGGTTGACCGCGAGCAGTACTTC. Amino acid sequence: CASSLRVDREQYF.

V gene TRBV5-8 combines with J gene TRBJ1-1; 7 nucleotides agree with TRBD1. This CDR3 contains 14 residues. Germline lookup yields CDR1 SGHTS and CDR2 YDEGEE. V lost 1 base to trimming and J lost 4 bases; unmatched junction nucleotides: 4. This chain's CDR3 is CASSLIRGPTEAFF. The CDR3 coding sequence is TGTGCCAGCAGCTTGATAAGGGGGCCCACTGAAGCTTTCTTT.

This clone came up a few times. J is TRBJ2-3 and V is TRBV5-6; TRBD2 is a possible D gene (7 bases). The length of the CDR3 is 14 residues. V lost 4 bases, J lost 1 base, and 10 bases lay in between. Germline values: CDR1 SGHDT, CDR2 YYEEEE. This CDR3 is CASSRGGGTDTQYF. Here the CDR3 DNA reads TGTGCCAGCAGCCGAGGGGGGGGCACAGATACGCAGTATTTT.

This clone occurred a few times. The chain couples TRBV6-6 to TRBJ2-2, with 8 bases that match TRBD2. V lost 7 bases and J lost 2; bases outside the gene matches: 6. The CDR3 totals 15 residues. Germline CDR1 is MNHNY and CDR2 is SVGAGI (reference sequence). The CDR3 sequence is CASIPGGPNTGELFF. The CDR3, as DNA: TGTGCCAGCATTCCGGGAGGGCCCAACACCGGGGAGCTGTTTTTT.

The rearrangement joins TRBV5-1 to TRBJ2-1, with a weak D call TRBD1 (6 bases). This CDR3 region has 15 residues. CDR1 is SGHRS, CDR2 YFSETQ, per germline. V was pared by 0 bases and J by 5 bases, with 12 bases between. The CDR3 DNA reads as TGCGCCAGCAGCTTGGCCGGGACACAGAACAATGAGCAGTTCTTC. This gives the protein CASSLAGTQNNEQFF.

The J gene is TRBJ2-2, the V gene TRBV7-6; possibly TRBD1 for D (6 bases). This CDR3 is 15 amino acids long. V lost 4 bases and J 4 bases, leaving 13 bases between the germline ends. CDR1 and CDR2 (germline): SGHVS, FNYEAQ. CDR3 sequence (DNA): TGTGCCAGCAGCTCCTCCGGGACACCCACCGGGGAGCTGTTTTTT. It encodes CASSSSGTPTGELFF.

This chain links TRBV10-3 with TRBJ1-2; 8 bases are a match to TRBD1. This CDR3 is built from 13 residues. The ends lost 3 bases at V and 6 bases at J; junction bases unmatched: 3. Germline V gives CDR1 ENHRY, CDR2 SYGVKD. The CDR3 sequence is CAISDRQGNGYTF. Written as DNA, the CDR3 is TGTGCCATCAGTGACCGACAGGGGAATGGCTACACCTTC.

This chain uses TRBV9 with TRBJ2-7; the D is unclear. The CDR3 runs 15 residues. Germline V CDR1 and CDR2: SGDLS, YYNGEE. Trimming took 0 bases from V and 5 from J, leaving 15 bases between them. CDR3 sequence (DNA): TGTGCCAGCAGCGTAGGGCCTAGTGAAGCCCACGAGCAGTACTTC. Translation: CASSVGPSEAHEQYF.